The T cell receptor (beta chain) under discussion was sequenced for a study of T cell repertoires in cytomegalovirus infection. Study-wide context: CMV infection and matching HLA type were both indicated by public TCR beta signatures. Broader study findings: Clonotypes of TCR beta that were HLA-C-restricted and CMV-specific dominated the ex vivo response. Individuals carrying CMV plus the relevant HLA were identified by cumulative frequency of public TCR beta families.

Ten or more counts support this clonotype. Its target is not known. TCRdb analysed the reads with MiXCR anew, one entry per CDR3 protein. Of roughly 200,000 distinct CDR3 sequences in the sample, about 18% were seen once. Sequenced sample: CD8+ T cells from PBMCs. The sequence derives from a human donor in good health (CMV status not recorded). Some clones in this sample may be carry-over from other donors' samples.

In nucleotides, the CDR3 is TGTGCCAGCACCGCGGGGGCCGCCAGCACAGATACGCAGTATTTT. It is translated as CASTAGAASTDTQYF. This rearrangement joins TRBV7-2 to TRBJ2-3, with D possibly matching TRBD2 (7 bases). The CDR3 has 15 residues. The V end lost 7 bases, the J end lost 0 bases, and 14 bases lay between the germline ends. The germline gives CDR1 SGHTA, CDR2 FQGNSA. The entire variable domain, with the rest obtained from reference TRBV7-2 and TRBJ2-3, is as follows: GAGVSQSPSNKVTEKGKDVELRCDPISGHTALYWYRQSLGQGLEFLIYFQGNSAPDKSGLPSDRFSAERTGGSVSTLTIQRTQQEDSAVYLCASTAGAASTDTQYFGPGTRLTVL.